This T cell receptor beta chain was identified in a study of blood T cell repertoires in COVID-19. At the level of the study: Material from acute and convalescent COVID-19 was sourced from the United States, Italy and Spain. T cells, B-cell-depleted T cells, or PBMCs provided the cDNA or gDNA that served as material.

The CDR3 has 16 amino acids. Looked up from germline, CDR1 is SEHNR and CDR2 is FQNEAQ (reference sequence). V was cut by 5 bases and J by 1 base, with 14 bases left in between. Original data processing: The assay estimated nucleated cells by amplifying reference gene primers. The protocol was immunoSEQ multiplex PCR, while the TCRdb copy is restricted to in-frame clones and leaves out a portion. V, J and clone size are taken as reported in that table, and D and trimming were inferred from the DNA itself. The sample records about 40,000 clones, roughly 86% being singletons. Sequencing was performed on peripheral blood. The chain carries TRBV7-9 and TRBJ2-2; perhaps TRBD1 as D (6 bases). The receptor's source is a man in his fifties in a cohort sampled during active COVID-19. CDR3 sequence reads: CASSVTGPVNTGELFF. The CDR3 coding sequence is TGTGCCAGCAGCGTGACAGGTCCCGTGAACACCGGGGAGCTGTTTTTT.